These 28 T cell receptor beta chains were all obtained from the same sample, sequenced in a study of cytomegalovirus exposure and HLA in healthy donors. Amplification used 60 Vbeta primers and 13 Jbeta primers. Sequenced by immunoSEQ multiplex PCR; TCRdb stores in-frame clones only, minus some. The sample includes 90,000 to 150,000 clones, more than 70% of them seen just once. The sample was PBMCs. These receptors originate from a middle-aged man in good health and CMV-seropositive.

In this sample, this clone turned up a few times. This sequence joins TRBV13 and TRBJ2-1; a weak D match, TRBD2 (6 bases). The CDR3 consists of 15 residues. V was clipped by 10 bases and J by 7 bases, with 23 bases between them. Germline loops: CDR1 PRHDT, CDR2 FYEKMQ (reference sequence). The CDR3 DNA follows: TGTGCCACCTTTGCGGGGCTCTCCCTGGGGAATGAGCAGTTCTTC. Protein: CATFAGLSLGNEQFF. Complete variable domain (other parts from reference TRBV13 and TRBJ2-1): AAGVIQSPRHLIKEKRETATLKCYPIPRHDTVYWYQQGPGQDPQFLISFYEKMQSDKGSIPDRFSAQQFSDYHSELNMSSLELGDSALYFCATFAGLSLGNEQFFGPGTRLTVL.

The chain couples TRBV7-9 to TRBJ2-7; unclear D gene. This CDR3 region has 14 residues. V lost 6 bases, J lost 6 bases, and 18 bases lay in between. The V gene's germline CDR1 is SEHNR and CDR2 FQNEAQ (reference sequence). The CDR3 spells CASSKPSTPLEQYF. CDR3 DNA: TGTGCCAGCAGTAAGCCCTCTACTCCTCTCGAGCAGTACTTC.

The V and J genes are TRBV5-1 and TRBJ2-5, with TRBD2 matching over 15 bases. Germline V CDR1 and CDR2: SGHRS, YFSETQ. CDR3 size: 16 residues. The ends lost 0 bases at V and 5 bases at J; junction bases unmatched: 2. This CDR3 reads CASSLGTSGRVETQYF. The CDR3 DNA reads TGCGCCAGCAGCTTGGGGACTAGCGGGAGGGTGGAGACCCAGTACTTC.

V is TRBV7-2 and J is TRBJ1-2; 9 bases are shared with TRBD1. Trimming at V came to 3 bases and at J to 6 bases, leaving 8 bases not matched to a gene. The CDR3 is 15 amino acids. Germline CDR1 SGHTA, CDR2 FQGNSA. The CDR3 nucleotides read TGTGCCAGCAGCTTCGCCCCGGGACAGGGAAATGGCTACACCTTC. Its protein product is CASSFAPGQGNGYTF.

This clone was seen a few times. V and J are TRBV6-5 and TRBJ1-5; a weak D match, TRBD1 (5 bases). Trimming pared 0 bases from V and 0 bases from J, leaving 9 bases between. Germline assignment: CDR1 MNHEY and CDR2 SVGAGI. The CDR3 is 16 residues long. The CDR3, as DNA: TGTGCCAGCAGTTACTCCTCGGGGGATAGCAATCAGCCCCAGCATTTT. It translates to CASSYSSGDSNQPQHF.

The CDR3 DNA follows: TGTGCCAGCAGTGAGTCGGGGTACGGCTACACCTTC. This sequence encodes CASSESGYGYTF. The genes are TRBV6-1 and TRBJ1-2; no clear D gene. CDR1 is MNHNS and CDR2 is SASEGT in the germline V gene. The CDR3 totals 12 residues. Trimming left V 3 bases short and J 8 bases short, with 10 bases between.

V and J are TRBV5-1 and TRBJ2-3; weak D call: TRBD2 (6 bases). There are 15 residues in the CDR3. CDR1 and CDR2 from the germline V gene are SGHRS and YFSETQ. The germline V and J ends were trimmed by 4 bases and 2 bases, with 14 bases remaining between them. CDR3 nucleotides: TGCGCCAGCAGCCCCGTAGCGGATCCCACAGATACGCAGTATTTT. It specifies CASSPVADPTDTQYF.

The rearrangement uses TRBV7-8 and TRBJ1-4; D remains unclear. Looked up from germline, CDR1 is SGHVS and CDR2 is FQNEAQ. The V end lost 4 bases, the J end lost 8 bases, and 8 bases lay between the germline ends. This CDR3 has 12 residues. CDR3 amino acids: CASSSPMEKLFF. The CDR3 DNA reads TGTGCCAGCAGCTCCCCCATGGAAAAACTGTTTTTT.

This chain links TRBV6-4 with TRBJ2-3; D is unresolved. The V end lost 6 bases, the J end lost 4 bases, and 11 bases lay between the germline ends. Germline V gene lookup returns CDR1 MRHNA and CDR2 SNTAGT. CDR3 length: 13 residues. For the CDR3, the DNA is TGTGCCAGCAGCCACCAAGCTGCAGATACGCAGTATTTT. This translates into CASSHQAADTQYF.

The rearrangement links TRBV28 to TRBJ2-7, with D perhaps TRBD1 (6 bases). V was pared by 5 bases and J by 1 base, with 27 bases between. In germline, CDR1 is MDHEN, CDR2 SYDVKM. This CDR3 is 19 amino acids long. The CDR3 DNA is TGTGCCAGCAGTGGGTGGAAGGACAGTGATTCCCCTTGGTCCTACGAGCAGTACTTC. It yields the protein CASSGWKDSDSPWSYEQYF.

The rearrangement joins TRBV7-9 to TRBJ2-2; D may be TRBD1 (7 bases). From germline, CDR1 is SEHNR and CDR2 FQNEAQ (reference sequence). V shed 5 bases and J shed 0 bases, with 16 bases lying between them. The CDR3 runs 17 residues. CDR3 sequence reads: CASSPREQGSNTGELFF. The CDR3 nucleotides are TGTGCCAGCAGCCCGCGGGAACAGGGGTCGAACACCGGGGAGCTGTTTTTT.

This sequence joins TRBV7-2 and TRBJ2-7; the D is unclear. CDR1 is SGHTA, CDR2 FQGNSA, per germline. The V end was cut by 1 base, the J end by 3 bases, with 10 bases between. There are 14 residues in the CDR3. CDR3: CASSLVPQNYEQYF. The CDR3 DNA reads TGTGCCAGCAGCTTAGTCCCACAGAACTACGAGCAGTACTTC.

J is TRBJ2-1 and V is TRBV29-1; 13 bases fit TRBD2. Germline trimming cut 2 bases from V and 8 bases from J; bases unmatched to any gene: 6. The CDR3 is 15 amino acids. Germline lookup yields CDR1 SQVTM and CDR2 ANQGSEA. DNA for the CDR3: TGCAGCGTTGAAAAACTAGCGGGAGGGGATGATGAGCAGTTCTTC. This encodes CSVEKLAGGDDEQFF.

The V and J genes are TRBV7-9 and TRBJ2-7, with D possibly matching TRBD2 (6 bases). The germline V gene has CDR1 SEHNR and CDR2 FQNEAQ (reference sequence). The CDR3 loop spans 14 amino acids. The CDR3, as DNA: TGTTCGACAACGGGGGTCAAGAGCTCCTACGAGCAGTACTTC. This codes for CSTTGVKSSYEQYF.

This clone was detected only a few times. The CDR3 loop is CASSAEGITIGTDTQYF. The CDR3 DNA follows: TGTGCCAGCAGCGCCGAGGGCATCACTATAGGGACAGATACGCAGTATTTT. The V and J genes are TRBV7-9 and TRBJ2-3; perhaps TRBD2 as D (5 bases). Germline V lookup: CDR1 SEHNR, CDR2 FQNEAQ (reference sequence). Between the trimmed V and J ends, which lost 5 bases and 3 bases, there was a span of 21 bases. The CDR3 length is 17 residues.

This clone has a count of ten or more. The rearrangement joins TRBV5-1 to TRBJ1-1; unclear D gene. The CDR3 is 14 amino acids. Between the trimmed V and J ends, which lost 0 bases and 2 bases, there was a span of 8 bases. CDR1 SGHRS and CDR2 YFSETQ come from the germline V gene. The CDR3 region has the DNA TGCGCCAGCAGCTTGGTGGGAGGTAACACTGAAGCTTTCTTT. It yields the protein CASSLVGGNTEAFF.

Only a few counts were recorded for this clone. The chain recombines TRBV4-3 with TRBJ1-5; D gene unclear. With 1 base removed from V and 1 base from J, the gap between germline ends came to 11 bases. The CDR3 runs 16 residues. CDR1 and CDR2 from the germline V gene are LGHNA and YSLEER. CDR3 loop: CASSQAPGQSNQPQHF. In DNA form, the CDR3 reads TGCGCCAGCAGCCAAGCCCCTGGGCAGAGCAATCAGCCCCAGCATTTT.

The sample holds a few counts of this clone. This chain uses TRBV4-3 with TRBJ2-7; 9 positions agree with TRBD2. Germline assignment: CDR1 LGHNA and CDR2 YSLEER. CDR3 length: 17 amino acids. V was pared by 2 bases and J by 4 bases, with 12 bases of the junction left unmatched. This CDR3 reads CASSQHPASGAKYEQYF. CDR3 DNA sequence: TGCGCCAGCAGCCAACATCCTGCTAGCGGGGCTAAATACGAGCAGTACTTC.

The chain uses TRBV28 and TRBJ2-2; 7 nucleotides agree with TRBD2. Looked up from germline, CDR1 is MDHEN and CDR2 is SYDVKM. J was trimmed by 1 base and V by 8 bases; bases with no gene match: 13. The CDR3 is 17 amino acids. The CDR3, as DNA: TGTGCCAGCGGGGAGGGTTCGAGGACTCAGAACACCGGGGAGCTGTTTTTT. This gives the protein CASGEGSRTQNTGELFF.

V and J are TRBV28 and TRBJ2-1, with TRBD1 matching 9 bases. Germline V gives CDR1 MDHEN, CDR2 SYDVKM. J gave up 0 bases and V 5 bases, and 8 bases lay outside the gene matches. The CDR3 runs to 17 residues. As DNA, the CDR3 is TGTGCCAGCAGTCCCTACGGACAGGGGAGCTCCTACAATGAGCAGTTCTTC. This gives the protein CASSPYGQGSSYNEQFF.

The chain combines TRBV10-1 with TRBJ1-1; D is undetermined. The CDR3 consists of 11 residues. With 7 bases removed from V and 4 bases from J, the gap between germline ends came to 7 bases. Per the germline V gene, CDR1 is WNHNN and CDR2 is SYGVQD (reference sequence). The chain's CDR3 is CASKAGTEAFF. CDR3 DNA: TGCGCCAGCAAGGCAGGCACTGAAGCTTTCTTT.

This clone came up a few times. CDR3 loop: CASSTGQGASYEQYF. DNA for the CDR3: TGTGCCAGCAGCACAGGACAGGGGGCCTCCTACGAGCAGTACTTC. The chain is built from TRBV7-2 and TRBJ2-7; 11 bases match TRBD1. This CDR3 contains 15 residues. V shed 5 bases and J 0 bases; nucleotides not matched to a gene: 3. The V gene's germline CDR1 is SGHTA and CDR2 FQGNSA.

The chain carries TRBV27 and TRBJ2-1; TRBD1 matches 9 bases. From germline, CDR1 is MNHEY and CDR2 SMNVEV (reference sequence). The V gene end was trimmed by 3 bases and the J gene end by 4 bases; junction bases not matched to a gene: 4. CDR3 size: 15 residues. CDR3 DNA sequence: TGTGCCAGCAGTTTCCTGGACAGGGGATACAATGAGCAGTTCTTC. It specifies CASSFLDRGYNEQFF.

On this clone itself: Compared with germline, one end of the junction differs, possibly owing to a read error. The chain couples TRBV28 to TRBJ2-7; 8 positions agree with TRBD1. The CDR3 extends over 13 amino acids. Germline assignment: CDR1 MDHEN and CDR2 SYDVKM. This CDR3 is CARRGQGSNEQYF. The DNA for the CDR3 is TGTGCCCGCAGAGGACAGGGAAGTAACGAGCAGTACTTC.

V gene TRBV5-6 combines with J gene TRBJ1-3, with D uncertain. V gave up 0 bases and J gave up 0 bases, with 7 bases separating them. Germline-derived CDR1 and CDR2 are SGHDT and YYEEEE. CDR3 length: 15 amino acids. The chain's CDR3 is CASSLGVNSGNTIYF. Here the CDR3 DNA reads TGTGCCAGCAGCTTGGGAGTCAACTCTGGAAACACCATATATTTT.

The chain employs TRBV6-5 and TRBJ1-4, with TRBD1 matching 8 bases. Germline V lookup: CDR1 MNHEY, CDR2 SVGAGI. V dropped 5 bases and J dropped 1; count of bases not matched to a gene: 3. The CDR3 is 15 residues long. The CDR3 DNA sequence: TGTGCCAGCAGTCAGGACAGGGAAACTAATGAAAAACTGTTTTTT. As protein: CASSQDRETNEKLFF.

The rearrangement joins TRBV5-1 to TRBJ2-5; D possibly corresponds to TRBD1 (6 bases). Germline V gene sequence: CDR1 SGHRS, CDR2 YFSETQ. V shed 5 bases and J shed 1 base, with 12 bases lying between them. CDR3 length: 14 residues. For the CDR3, the DNA is TGCGCCAGCAGTCCGGGACACCGCCAAGAGACCCAGTACTTC. The encoded protein is CASSPGHRQETQYF.

V and J are TRBV10-2 and TRBJ2-2, with 7 bases matching TRBD2. The CDR3 consists of 14 residues. CDR1 is WSHSY, CDR2 SAAADI, per germline. J lost 0 bases, V lost 7 bases, and 2 bases had no gene match. The CDR3, as DNA: TGCGCCAGCAAGGGACTAACGAACACCGGGGAGCTGTTTTTT. It codes for CASKGLTNTGELFF.